The TCR beta chain under discussion was sequenced for a study of neurological immune-mediated disorders. The study's findings and limits: No sharing of CDR3 amino acid sequences was observed among expanded clones across subjects, suggesting private repertoires in all groups.

Each CDR3 protein gets one entry after TCRdb re-called the 5' RACE reads with MiXCR. The table lists over 55,000 distinct CDR3 sequences, about 10% of them singletons, with about 6.6% in the top ten. The time point: longitudinal time-point 1 (baseline). Unsorted libraries came from 2 million PBMCs stored at -80 °C. This clonotype was seen more than once but under ten times. Its specificity is not known. Between the trimmed V and J ends, which lost 7 bases and 4 bases, there was a span of 16 bases. Germline V gene data show CDR1 as DFQATT and CDR2 as SNEGSKA (reference sequence). This CDR3 is built from 14 residues.

The origin of this receptor is a male donor with HTLV-1-associated myelopathy (HAM/TSP). This sequence joins TRBV20-1 and TRBJ2-2; tentatively, D is TRBD1 (5 bases). Sample: PBMCs. CDR3 loop: CSGLTARGTGELFF. CDR3 nucleotide sequence: TGCAGTGGCCTGACGGCTAGGGGCACCGGGGAGCTGTTTTTT.